This T cell receptor beta chain emerged from a study of human T cells and chemical hapten exposure. Study in general: On roughly 2 cm by roughly 2 cm of upper inner arm skin, sensitization was performed with 2% DPC.

This clonotype occurred many times. Time point described: patch test 1, 2 weeks after DPC sensitization. Treatment indicated: therapeutic diphenylcyclopropenone sensitization with weekly scalp DPC. Germline V lookup: CDR1 SGHRS, CDR2 YFSETQ. Trimming took 5 bases from V and 9 from J, leaving 18 bases between them. This CDR3 has 14 amino acids. One entry per CDR3 protein, called by TCRdb with MiXCR from the RACE reads. The sample consists of some 380,000 distinct CDR3 sequences, 4.8% of them appearing once. The receptor was derived from a woman in her forties or fifties with alopecia areata. Some clones in this sample may be carry-over from other donors' samples. This chain uses TRBV5-1 with TRBJ2-1, with a weak D call TRBD1 (6 bases). The sample in question was whole blood, obtained in connection with sensitization to the hapten diphenylcyclopropenone (DPC). The chain's CDR3 is CASRQEIQGGEQFF. The CDR3 DNA reads TGCGCCAGCAGACAGGAGATACAGGGTGGTGAGCAGTTCTTC.